This TCR beta chain is drawn from a study of blood T cells in healthy people across ages. The wider study: In model experiments, template switching was able to capture about one barcoded beta molecule for every two T cells that were present. Findings and limits, study-wide: Bulk PBMC profiling left naive and antigen-experienced comparisons inconclusive. Aged donors had fewer naive CD4+ cells and lower diversity than long-lived donors.

This clonotype came up a few times. Its antigen is undetermined. Germline CDR1 and CDR2: SQVTM and ANQGSEA. The ends were cut back, 5 bases at V and 4 bases at J, with 8 bases in the middle. CDR3 size: 11 residues. The authors ran a second PCR of about 7 to 11 cycles using a sample-barcoded 5' primer and a J-beta primer mix. MiXCR, run by TCRdb on the 5' RACE reads, gives a single entry per CDR3 protein. The sample records fewer than 1,000,000 distinct CDR3 sequences, more than 35% being singletons. The receptor was derived from a man aged 80 or over in good health. Sequences were obtained from blood. The chain carries TRBV29-1 and TRBJ2-5, with unresolved D. CDR3 nucleotides: TGCAGCGTTATAGAGGTAGAGACCCAGTACTTC. The encoded protein is CSVIEVETQYF.